The rows below give T cell receptor beta chains drawn from one sample of a study of blood T cell repertoires in COVID-19. Data came from immunoSEQ multiplex PCR; TCRdb stores just in-frame clones and leaves some out. The sample gives approximately 140,000 clones, about 91% of which show up once; 25% to 35% is in the top ten. The sample taken for sequencing was peripheral blood. These receptors came from a human donor in a cohort sampled during active COVID-19. The CDR3 runs from the conserved cysteine through the conserved F or W. The D gene is left open where the match is weak. Part of the rows lack a size; the others show once, few, many or a class for expanded clones.

v_gene	abundance	j_gene	d_gene	CDR3nt	CDR3aa
TRBV5-4	-	TRBJ2-7	TRBD1	TGTGCCAGCAGCTCTGGAGGACAGGGTAGGGACGAGCAGTACTTC	CASSSGGQGRDEQYF
TRBV7-9	-	TRBJ2-4	-	TGTGCCAGCAGCGCGTCCGGGTCCCCCATAAAAAACATTCAGTACTTC	CASSASGSPIKNIQYF
TRBV7-6	once	TRBJ2-1	TRBD2	TGTGCCAGCAGCCCCGTAACTAGCGGGGTAGGGAATGAGCAGTTCTTC	CASSPVTSGVGNEQFF
TRBV27	-	TRBJ1-1	-	TGTGCCAGCAGTCCTTACGGGGACACTGAAGCTTTCTTT	CASSPYGDTEAFF
TRBV6-6	few	TRBJ2-7	TRBD2	TGTGCCAGCACCCGGGAAGGGACTAGCGTCTTGGAGCAGTACTTC	CASTREGTSVLEQYF
TRBV7-3	-	TRBJ2-5	TRBD2	TGTGCCAGCAGCCAAAGGGCTAGCGGGGGGTCCCAAGAGACCCAGTACTTC	CASSQRASGGSQETQYF
TRBV13	-	TRBJ2-7	-	TGTGCCAGCAGCTTAAATTGGCGGATCCGACCCGCAGACGAGCAGTACTTC	CASSLNWRIRPADEQYF
TRBV5-4	-	TRBJ2-4	-	TGTGCCAGCAGCTTGGACGGGGGAGCCAAAAACATTCAGTACTTC	CASSLDGGAKNIQYF
TRBV5-1	-	TRBJ1-2	TRBD1	TGCGCCAGCAGCTTGGGGGACAGGGAAGTGTATGGCTACACCTTC	CASSLGDREVYGYTF
TRBV12-3/TRBV12-4	-	TRBJ1-3	-	TGTGCCAGCAGTTGGGTGGGAGGACTATATTTT	CASSWVGGLYF
TRBV19	-	TRBJ2-5	-	TGTGCCAGTAGTAACCAGGGGCCTTCCCAAGAGACCCAGTACTTC	CASSNQGPSQETQYF
TRBV27	-	TRBJ1-2	TRBD1	TGTGCCAGCAGTTCCCCGGGACAGGGCCTGAGGGGCTACACCTTC	CASSSPGQGLRGYTF
TRBV7-8	-	TRBJ1-2	-	TGTGCCAGCAGCTCCAGGGACTATGGCTACACCTTC	CASSSRDYGYTF
TRBV7-8	-	TRBJ2-5	TRBD2	TGTGCCAGCAGCTTGGGTCTAGCGGGTGTTGAAGAGACCCAGTACTTC	CASSLGLAGVEETQYF
TRBV4-2	-	TRBJ2-1	-	TGTGCCAGCAGCCAAGGCCCCCCGGGTGAGCAGTTCTTC	CASSQGPPGEQFF
TRBV12-5	-	TRBJ2-1	TRBD1	TGTGCTAGTGGAGACGGACAGGGATCCTACAATGAGCAGTTCTTC	CASGDGQGSYNEQFF
TRBV6-5	-	TRBJ1-1	TRBD1	TGTGCCAGCAGTTACGCCGGGACAGGGGGCACTGAAGCTTTCTTT	CASSYAGTGGTEAFF
TRBV3-1/TRBV3-2	-	TRBJ2-7	-	TGTGCCAGCAGCCAAGGACTCGCCTACGAGCAGTACTTC	CASSQGLAYEQYF
TRBV9	-	TRBJ2-5	TRBD2	TGTGCCAGCAGCGCCCTAGCGGGGGCCGGAGAGACCCAGTACTTC	CASSALAGAGETQYF
TRBV5-1	-	TRBJ2-7	TRBD1	TGCGCCAGCAGCGACTACAGGGGCGGTGAGCAGTACTTC	CASSDYRGGEQYF
TRBV2	-	TRBJ1-2	TRBD1	TGTGCCAGCAGTGAAGCGACAGGGGACTATGGCTACACCTTC	CASSEATGDYGYTF
TRBV3-1/TRBV3-2	-	TRBJ2-7	-	TGTGCCAGCAGCCAAGTAGCGAAACACGAGCAGTACTTC	CASSQVAKHEQYF
TRBV19	-	TRBJ2-7	TRBD1	TGTGCCAGTAGTCCTGGGGACAGTCCCTACGAGCAGTACTTC	CASSPGDSPYEQYF
TRBV6-4	once	TRBJ2-6	-	TGTGCCAGCCTTGAGGGTTGGTGGGTCAAAAACTCTGGGGCCAACGTCCTGACTTTC	CASLEGWWVKNSGANVLTF
TRBV11-2	-	TRBJ1-1	TRBD1	TGTGCCAGCAGCCCCCACAGGGGAGTGAACACTGAAGCTTTCTTT	CASSPHRGVNTEAFF
TRBV2	-	TRBJ2-5	TRBD1	TGTGCCAGCACCGAGTTACAGGGGTTCCAAGAGACCCAGTACTTC	CASTELQGFQETQYF
TRBV5-8	few	TRBJ1-6	-	TGTGCCAGCAGCTTGCCGGGGGGCAATAATTCACCCCTCCACTTT	CASSLPGGNNSPLHF
TRBV7-8	-	TRBJ1-3	-	TGTGCCAGCAGCTCTGGGCTCTCTGGAAACACCATATATTTT	CASSSGLSGNTIYF
TRBV11-2	-	TRBJ2-1	-	TGTGCCAGCAGCTTAGTCCTCCAGGGAAAGTTCTTC	CASSLVLQGKFF
TRBV9	once	TRBJ2-1	TRBD2	TGTGCCAGCAGCCCCCGGAGTAGCGGGGGCCCTTACAATGAGCAGTTCTTC	CASSPRSSGGPYNEQFF
TRBV10-3	-	TRBJ2-2	-	TGTGCCATCAGTGAGTCGGGGGGTTCCACCGGGGAGCTGTTTTTT	CAISESGGSTGELFF
TRBV6-5	once	TRBJ1-1	-	TGTGCCAGCAGTTACTCTTTGCAGAATGAAGCTTTCTTT	CASSYSLQNEAFF
TRBV7-9	-	TRBJ1-1	-	TGTGCCAGCAGCTTAGATAGCGCAGGTGCGAACACTGAAGCTTTCTTT	CASSLDSAGANTEAFF
TRBV9	-	TRBJ1-6	-	TGTGCCAGCAGCGTAGAACCAGGTCCCAGGGCATCACCCCTCCACTTT	CASSVEPGPRASPLHF
TRBV5-1	once	TRBJ2-1	-	TGCGCCAGCAGCTCCGACAGGAGCTCCTACAATGAGCAGTTCTTC	CASSSDRSSYNEQFF
TRBV19	-	TRBJ2-7	TRBD1	TGTGCCAGTGGGACAGGGTCAACGAAGGTGTACGAGCAGTACTTC	CASGTGSTKVYEQYF
TRBV5-1	few	TRBJ1-5	TRBD1	TGCGCCAGCAGCCCGAGGACAGGGGATAATCAGCCCCAGCATTTT	CASSPRTGDNQPQHF
TRBV5-4	-	TRBJ1-4	TRBD1	TGTGCCAGCAGCTTACAGGGGGCGAGAGAAAAACTGTTTTTT	CASSLQGAREKLFF
TRBV4-3	once	TRBJ1-2	TRBD1	TGCGCCAGCAGCCAAGGTGTGAGGGACAGGGGGCAGGATGGCTACACCTTC	CASSQGVRDRGQDGYTF
TRBV4-1	-	TRBJ1-1	TRBD1	TGCGCCAGCAGCCAAGAGGGGGGACAGGGACTAATGAACACTGAAGCTTTCTTT	CASSQEGGQGLMNTEAFF
TRBV20-1	-	TRBJ1-2	TRBD1	TGCAGTGCTCGTGGCCCAGGGGGCCCTAACTATGGCTACACCTTC	CSARGPGGPNYGYTF
TRBV4-3	-	TRBJ1-2	-	TGCGCCAGCAGCCAAGATTGGGCGGGGGGGAATGGCTACACCTTC	CASSQDWAGGNGYTF
TRBV30	-	TRBJ1-1	-	TGTGCCTGGAGGGCAGGGTTCCAAACTGAAGCTTTCTTT	CAWRAGFQTEAFF
TRBV12-3/TRBV12-4	-	TRBJ2-3	-	TGTGCCAGCAGTCTCGGGGTCACAGATACGCAGTATTTT	CASSLGVTDTQYF
TRBV28	-	TRBJ1-4	TRBD1	TGTGCCAGCAGTTCCACCGAGACAGGGTGGGCTGAAAAACTGTTTTTT	CASSSTETGWAEKLFF
TRBV3-1/TRBV3-2	-	TRBJ1-6	-	TGTGCCAGCAGCCAAAACCGTGGATATACCGGCCGGGATTCACCCCTCCACTTT	CASSQNRGYTGRDSPLHF
TRBV5-1	-	TRBJ2-2	TRBD1	TGCGCCAGCAGCCTCGGGACCGGGACAGGGTTCTCCGGGGAGCTGTTTTTT	CASSLGTGTGFSGELFF
TRBV27	-	TRBJ2-1	TRBD2	TGTGCCAGCAGTTTACACGGGACTAGCGGGTCCCACTACAATGAGCAGTTCTTC	CASSLHGTSGSHYNEQFF